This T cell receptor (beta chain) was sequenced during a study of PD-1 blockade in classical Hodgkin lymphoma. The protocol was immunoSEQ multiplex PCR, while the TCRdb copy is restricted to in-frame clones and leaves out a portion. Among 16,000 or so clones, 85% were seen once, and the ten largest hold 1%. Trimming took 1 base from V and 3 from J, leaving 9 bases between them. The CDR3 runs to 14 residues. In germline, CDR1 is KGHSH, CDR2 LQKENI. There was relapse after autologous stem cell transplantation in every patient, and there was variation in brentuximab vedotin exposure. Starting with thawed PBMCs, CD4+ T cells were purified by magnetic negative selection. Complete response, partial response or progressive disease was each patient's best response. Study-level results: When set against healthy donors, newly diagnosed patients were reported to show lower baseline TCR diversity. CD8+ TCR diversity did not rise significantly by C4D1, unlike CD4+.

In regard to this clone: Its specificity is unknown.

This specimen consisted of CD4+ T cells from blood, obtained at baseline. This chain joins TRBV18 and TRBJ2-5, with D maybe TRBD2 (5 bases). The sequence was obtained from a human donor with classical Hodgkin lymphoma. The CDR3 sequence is CASSPRKGEETQYF. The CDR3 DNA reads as TGTGCCAGCTCACCACGGAAGGGAGAAGAGACCCAGTACTTC.